This is a list of T cell receptor beta chains from one sample in a study of T cells expressing NK-cell markers. TCRdb re-called the 5' RACE reads, yielding one record per CDR3 amino acid sequence without DNA. This repertoire includes some 440,000 distinct CDR3 sequences. Specimen: blood T cells: a sorted CD56 or NKG2C T cell subset, CD4+ or CD8+ T cells, or bulk PBMC T cells (not recorded which). The receptors come from a woman aged 50 to 65 in good health. Each CDR3 is given with its conserved first and last residue.

v_gene	j_gene	CDR3aa
TRBV20-1	TRBJ2-1	CSARDMTGSSPNEQFF
TRBV5-1	TRBJ2-1	CASSLDLVRVYEQFF
TRBV3-1	TRBJ2-2	CASKEDRDTGELFF
TRBV29-1	TRBJ1-1	CSVETGGAGTEAFF
TRBV5-1	TRBJ2-2	CASSPRAGGGTGELFF
TRBV3-1	TRBJ1-6	CASSPPGQGRSPLHF
TRBV11-2	TRBJ2-3	CASSPLGGHGTDTQYF
TRBV24-1	TRBJ2-5	CATSDGRGLGETQYF
TRBV20-1	TRBJ1-5	CSASDWVGVNQPQHF
TRBV5-8	TRBJ1-2	CASSLGSSYVYGYTF